The 18 T cell receptor beta chains listed next were all sequenced from one sample in a study of OX40 agonist ivuxolimab in advanced cancers. TCRdb's table, derived via immunoSEQ multiplex PCR, lists solely in-frame clones and lacks some. The sample holds about 36,000 clones; less than 90% are singletons and the top ten take less than 4.5%. The starting material was CD4+ or CD8+ T cells sorted from blood, obtained in a trial of the OX40 agonist ivuxolimab. These receptor sequences come from an adult with an advanced solid tumor such as melanoma, head and neck, liver or kidney cancer.

V usage is TRBV28 and J usage is TRBJ2-7; D possibly corresponds to TRBD1 (8 bases). In germline, CDR1 is MDHEN, CDR2 SYDVKM. V was shortened by 5 bases and J by 4 bases, with 21 bases between the two germline ends. CDR3 length: 16 amino acids. CDR3 DNA sequence: TGTGCCAGCAGTCCCCAGGGGGGGGGACAGGTATACGAGCAGTACTTC. Its protein product is CASSPQGGGQVYEQYF.

The V and J genes are TRBV19 and TRBJ2-6; D is possibly TRBD2 (5 bases). CDR1 and CDR2 (germline): LNHDA, SQIVND (reference sequence). This CDR3 is built from 19 residues. Trimming left V 2 bases short and J 0 bases short, with 17 bases between. CDR3 sequence: CASSITPGRAGSGANVLTF. CDR3 bases: TGTGCCAGTAGTATAACCCCCGGGCGGGCGGGCTCTGGGGCCAACGTCCTGACTTTC.

This sequence joins TRBV11-2 and TRBJ2-5; TRBD1 agrees at 7 bases. The CDR3 consists of 14 residues. CDR1 is SGHAT and CDR2 is FQNNGV in the germline V gene. Losses at the gene ends were 4 bases for V and 2 bases for J; bases not matched to a gene: 4. CDR3 coding DNA: TGTGCCAGCAGCTGGGGGACAGCTCAAGAGACCCAGTACTTC. Amino acids: CASSWGTAQETQYF.

Only one count was recorded for this clone. This chain links TRBV28 with TRBJ1-2; maybe TRBD1 (6 bases). The CDR3 length is 17 residues. CDR1 MDHEN and CDR2 SYDVKM come from the germline V gene. The germline V and J ends were trimmed by 7 bases and 0 bases, with 21 bases remaining between them. CDR3 loop: CASNMRTVYQSNYGYTF. As DNA, the CDR3 is TGTGCCAGCAACATGCGGACAGTTTATCAGTCTAACTATGGCTACACCTTC.

V usage is TRBV19 and J usage is TRBJ2-7, with a weak D call TRBD1 (6 bases). Per the germline V gene, CDR1 is LNHDA and CDR2 is SQIVND (reference sequence). The CDR3 length is 14 residues. The V end was cut by 10 bases, the J end by 5 bases, with 21 bases between. CDR3 residues: CATTDRRTSDEQYF. The CDR3 nucleotides are TGTGCCACTACGGACAGAAGGACGTCCGACGAGCAGTACTTC.

The chain uses TRBV10-3 and TRBJ2-7; 7 bases are a match to TRBD1. Trimming cost V 2 bases and J 6 bases; bases outside gene matches: 7. The CDR3 spans 14 residues. Germline CDR1 and CDR2: ENHRY and SYGVKD. The CDR3 reads CAISEEGGTVEQYF. Written as DNA, the CDR3 is TGTGCCATCAGTGAGGAAGGTGGGACAGTCGAGCAGTACTTC.

V is TRBV29-1 and J is TRBJ2-5, with D possibly TRBD1 on 5 matching bases. Looked up from germline, CDR1 is SQVTM and CDR2 is ANQGSEA. Trimming cost V 2 bases and J 4 bases, with 11 bases left between them. The CDR3 consists of 13 residues. CDR3 loop: CSVESGRGETQYF. DNA of the CDR3: TGCAGCGTTGAATCAGGGCGAGGAGAGACCCAGTACTTC.

This chain connects TRBV7-9 to TRBJ2-7; D ambiguous. The length of the CDR3 is 11 residues. The germline V and J ends were trimmed by 1 base and 12 bases, with 10 bases remaining between them. Germline CDR1 and CDR2: SEHNR and FQNEAQ (reference sequence). The CDR3 DNA reads TGTGCCAGCAGCTTAGGGGATGTTCCGTACTTC. Protein: CASSLGDVPYF.

V and J are TRBV4-1 and TRBJ2-7, with 13 bases aligning to TRBD2. Germline V gives CDR1 MGHRA, CDR2 YSYEKL. The length of the CDR3 is 19 residues. The J segment lost 3 bases and the V segment lost 2 bases, leaving 13 bases of the junction unmatched. CDR3 nucleotide sequence: TGCGCCAGCAGCCAATCGGTGGGGGCACTAGCGGGAGGGTTCTACGAGCAGTACTTC. The encoded protein is CASSQSVGALAGGFYEQYF.

The chain couples TRBV4-1 to TRBJ1-6; 7 bases are a match to TRBD1. Germline assignment: CDR1 MGHRA and CDR2 YSYEKL. With V trimmed by 3 bases and J by 0 bases, 8 bases remained unmatched. CDR3 length: 18 residues. CDR3: CASSQRGRVSSYNSPLHF. CDR3 bases: TGCGCCAGCAGCCAGAGGGGGCGCGTAAGCTCCTATAATTCACCCCTCCACTTT.

The V call is TRBV2, the J call TRBJ2-3; TRBD2 matches at 7 bases. CDR1 is SNHLY and CDR2 is FYNNEI in the germline V gene. The CDR3 totals 17 residues. Germline trimming cut 4 bases from V and 0 bases from J; bases unmatched to any gene: 10. As DNA, the CDR3 is TGTGCCAGCAGTGGCGCGTATAGCGGGTTTAGCACAGATACGCAGTATTTT. Translation: CASSGAYSGFSTDTQYF.

This clone was counted once. The V and J genes are TRBV19 and TRBJ1-4; no clear D gene. In germline, CDR1 is LNHDA, CDR2 SQIVND (reference sequence). Trimming left V 3 bases short and J 7 bases short, with 15 bases between. This CDR3 contains 15 residues. The CDR3 region is CASSIAGGGGEKLFF. DNA of the CDR3: TGTGCCAGTAGTATTGCAGGCGGTGGTGGTGAAAAACTGTTTTTT.

CDR3 protein: CASRRGQARYGYTF. CDR3 nucleotide sequence: TGTGCCAGCAGACGGGGACAAGCCCGCTATGGCTACACCTTC. This chain uses TRBV2 with TRBJ1-2; TRBD1 is a possible D gene (6 bases). Trimming removed 6 bases from V and 4 bases from J, with 15 bases in between. CDR1 is SNHLY, CDR2 FYNNEI, per germline. The CDR3 runs to 14 residues.

Concerning this clone: At one of its ends the junction is not consistent with the germline gene, which may arise from a read error. The chain combines TRBV30 with TRBJ2-7; unclear D gene. This CDR3 comprises 14 residues. Germline V lookup: CDR1 GTSNPN, CDR2 SVGIG (reference sequence). The DNA for the CDR3 is TGTGCCTGGAGTGTACCGGCGTCGGCTTACGGGCAGTACTTC. It is translated as CAWSVPASAYGQYF.

The chain carries TRBV5-1 and TRBJ2-7, with a weak D call TRBD1 (5 bases). Germline values: CDR1 SGHRS, CDR2 YFSETQ. The ends were cut back, 1 base at V and 0 bases at J, with 14 bases in the middle. This CDR3 has 16 residues. The CDR3 nucleotides read TGCGCCAGCAGCTTGTCCCCCCAACAGGACTCCTACGAGCAGTACTTC. Amino acids: CASSLSPQQDSYEQYF.

The chain couples TRBV23-1 to TRBJ1-2; TRBD1 matches 7 bases. TRBV23-1 is marked as an open reading frame, function uncertain. V was pared by 0 bases and J by 8 bases, with 12 bases of the junction left unmatched. This CDR3 spans 16 amino acids. CDR3 sequence reads: CASSQSRGTADQGYTF. The CDR3 DNA reads TGCGCCAGCAGTCAATCAAGGGGGACAGCCGACCAGGGCTACACCTTC.

The genes are TRBV7-9 and TRBJ2-3; 10 positions agree with TRBD2. After removal of 4 bases from V and 0 bases from J, the junction contained 10 bases not matched to a gene. The CDR3 extends over 18 amino acids. Germline CDR1 reads SEHNR; CDR2 reads FQNEAQ (reference sequence). In DNA form, the CDR3 reads TGTGCCAGCAGCTCCACCTCCGGGACTAGCGAGAGCACAGATACGCAGTATTTT. It encodes CASSSTSGTSESTDTQYF.

For this clone: The junction does not match germline at one end; this may be a read error. The J gene is TRBJ2-4, the V gene TRBV2, with D hard to call. Looked up from germline, CDR1 is SNHLY and CDR2 is FYNNEI. The CDR3 runs 12 residues. The CDR3 DNA sequence: TGTGCCAGCAGTGGGGGATCCATGAGTCGGCACTTC. This translates into CASSGGSMSRHF.